The 27 T cell receptor beta chains below come from one sample, sequenced in a study of graft-versus-host responses after intestinal transplantation. No cognate antigen is known for these TCRs. The assay was immunoSEQ multiplex PCR, and TCRdb's table has in-frame clones only and misses some. The data show tens of thousands of clones, with under 90% seen just once and around 0.37% held by the top ten. Sequenced here: unstimulated CD4+ T cells sorted from spleen or lymph node cells, sampled before transplant. The receptors originated from a human donor who was the organ donor for an intestinal transplant.

The chain is built from TRBV5-1 and TRBJ2-5; tentatively, D is TRBD2 (7 bases). This CDR3 spans 16 amino acids. V shed 0 bases and J shed 2 bases, with 14 bases lying between them. Looked up from germline, CDR1 is SGHRS and CDR2 is YFSETQ. CDR3 protein: CASSLGTRGGQETQYF. The DNA of the CDR3 is TGCGCCAGCAGCTTGGGGACGAGGGGGGGGCAAGAGACCCAGTACTTC.

J is TRBJ1-1 and V is TRBV28, with TRBD1 as a possible D gene (5 bases). Deletions cut 7 bases from V and 3 bases from J, with 12 bases between. The CDR3 covers 13 residues. In germline, CDR1 is MDHEN, CDR2 SYDVKM. The CDR3 sequence: CASKGGVDTEAFF. DNA for the CDR3: TGTGCCAGCAAGGGAGGGGTGGACACTGAAGCTTTCTTT. Full variable domain (remainder filled in from reference TRBV28 and TRBJ1-1): DVKVTQSSRYLVKRTGEKVFLECVQDMDHENMFWYRQDPGLGLRLIYFSYDVKMKEKGDIPEGYSVSREKKERFSLILESASTNQTSMYLCASKGGVDTEAFFGQGTRLTVV.

The rearrangement uses TRBV4-1 and TRBJ2-1; TRBD1 agrees at 9 bases. With V trimmed by 1 base and J by 4 bases, 5 bases remained unmatched. The CDR3 contains 16 residues. CDR1 is MGHRA and CDR2 is YSYEKL in the germline V gene. In nucleotides, the CDR3 is TGCGCCAGCAGCCAAGTAAACAGGGGGCCTTACAATGAGCAGTTCTTC. This codes for CASSQVNRGPYNEQFF.

The CDR3 loop reads CASSVRGVTDTQYF. Here the CDR3 DNA reads TGTGCCAGCAGTGTACGGGGGGTCACAGATACGCAGTATTTT. The J gene is TRBJ2-3, the V gene TRBV2; 7 bases are a match to TRBD2. CDR1 is SNHLY and CDR2 is FYNNEI in the germline V gene. After removal of 4 bases from V and 2 bases from J, the junction contained 3 bases not matched to a gene. This CDR3 comprises 14 residues.

This rearrangement joins TRBV6-5 to TRBJ1-2; D may be TRBD1 (6 bases). The CDR3 runs 13 residues. The V end was cut by 6 bases, the J end by 7 bases, with 15 bases between. Germline CDR1 MNHEY, CDR2 SVGAGI. The CDR3 spells CASSPGQTRGYTF. DNA for the CDR3: TGTGCCAGCAGCCCAGGACAGACCCGTGGCTACACCTTC.

The chain recombines TRBV6-5 with TRBJ1-5; the D gene is possibly TRBD1 (5 bases). Trimming removed 0 bases from V and 6 bases from J, with 12 bases in between. CDR1 is MNHEY and CDR2 is SVGAGI in the germline V gene. This CDR3 spans 15 amino acids. In DNA, the CDR3 is TGTGCCAGCAGTTACTCGGGGGGGGTGGGTCAGCCCCAGCATTTT. Translated: CASSYSGGVGQPQHF.

The V call is TRBV30, the J call TRBJ1-3, with a weak D call TRBD1 (6 bases). Trimming removed 0 bases at V and 0 bases at J, with 6 bases between. CDR1 is GTSNPN and CDR2 is SVGIG in the germline V gene (reference sequence). This CDR3 is built from 14 residues. The CDR3 bases are TGTGCCTGGAGTGTAGGGGGCTCTGGAAACACCATATATTTT. Its protein product is CAWSVGGSGNTIYF.

This sequence joins TRBV11-3 and TRBJ2-1, with 7 bases matching TRBD2. The CDR3 extends over 13 amino acids. The ends lost 5 bases at V and 4 bases at J; junction bases unmatched: 2. CDR1 and CDR2 from the germline V gene are SGHNT and YENEEA. CDR3 amino acids: CASSRDYYNEQFF. As DNA, the CDR3 is TGTGCCAGCAGCCGGGACTATTACAATGAGCAGTTCTTC.

The CDR3 loop is CASSQVVTSSEKLFF. In DNA form, the CDR3 reads TGCGCCAGCAGCCAAGTTGTGACATCGAGTGAAAAACTGTTTTTT. The chain combines TRBV4-1 with TRBJ1-4, with no clear D. Germline values: CDR1 MGHRA, CDR2 YSYEKL. The CDR3 runs to 15 residues. Trimming took 1 base from V and 7 from J, leaving 13 bases between them.

This chain connects TRBV5-6 to TRBJ2-1, with 8 bases aligning to TRBD2. The J segment lost 8 bases and the V segment lost 0 bases, leaving 10 bases of the junction unmatched. The V gene's germline CDR1 is SGHDT and CDR2 YYEEEE. The CDR3 has 16 amino acids. Here the CDR3 reads CASSLVGLVGEDEQFF. CDR3 DNA sequence: TGTGCCAGCAGCTTGGTGGGACTAGTAGGCGAGGATGAGCAGTTCTTC.

The CDR3 DNA follows: TGCGCCAGCAGCCAAGGCCGGGCTAGCGGGGGGAAGAACACCGGGGAGCTGTTTTTT. This codes for CASSQGRASGGKNTGELFF. This chain joins TRBV4-3 and TRBJ2-2; TRBD2 agrees at 11 bases. V lost 1 base and J lost 1; bases outside the gene matches: 8. The CDR3 spans 19 residues. Germline V lookup: CDR1 LGHNA, CDR2 YSLEER.

The chain carries TRBV5-5 and TRBJ2-3; D unclear. Germline V CDR1 and CDR2: SGHKS, YYEKEE (reference sequence). The CDR3 spans 12 residues. V was clipped by 4 bases and J by 2 bases, with 5 bases between them. The CDR3 spells CASSPTTDTQYF. The DNA for the CDR3 is TGTGCCAGCAGCCCTACCACAGATACGCAGTATTTT.

A few counts support this clone. V gene TRBV5-6 combines with J gene TRBJ2-7, with D uncertain. CDR3 size: 14 residues. Germline lookup yields CDR1 SGHDT and CDR2 YYEEEE. V shed 1 base and J shed 3 bases, with 11 bases lying between them. CDR3 sequence: CASSLYSQHYEQYV. The CDR3 nucleotides read TGTGCCAGCAGCTTGTATAGCCAACACTACGAGCAGTACGTC.

The V gene is TRBV6-1, the J gene TRBJ2-3; TRBD1 is a possible D gene (6 bases). V gave up 0 bases and J gave up 1 base, with 11 bases separating them. The CDR3 is 16 residues long. Germline V lookup: CDR1 MNHNS, CDR2 SASEGT. For the CDR3, the DNA is TGTGCCAGCAGTGAAGCCCTGGGGGCAGGCACAGATACGCAGTATTTT. Protein product: CASSEALGAGTDTQYF.

V is TRBV19 and J is TRBJ2-5; 14 nucleotides align to TRBD2. The length of the CDR3 is 14 residues. Losses at the gene ends were 8 bases for V and 5 bases for J; bases not matched to a gene: 4. Germline V lookup: CDR1 LNHDA, CDR2 SQIVND (reference sequence). The CDR3 nucleotides are TGTGCCAGTGGAAGACTAGCGGGGGGGGAGACCCAGTACTTC. Translating gives CASGRLAGGETQYF.

The rearrangement joins TRBV29-1 to TRBJ1-2; tentatively, D is TRBD1 (6 bases). This CDR3 is 14 amino acids long. The germline V gene has CDR1 SQVTM and CDR2 ANQGSEA. V lost 6 bases, J lost 0 bases, and 14 bases lay in between. CDR3 protein: CSVRQVLANYGYTF. In DNA, the CDR3 is TGCAGCGTAAGACAGGTTTTAGCTAACTATGGCTACACCTTC.

The chain employs TRBV10-1 and TRBJ2-3, with D maybe TRBD1 (6 bases). Per the germline V gene, CDR1 is WNHNN and CDR2 is SYGVQD (reference sequence). The CDR3 is made up of 12 amino acids. The V and J ends lost 8 bases and 5 bases respectively, with 11 bases between them. This CDR3 is CASSRGRDTQYF. As DNA, the CDR3 is TGCGCCAGCTCCAGGGGACGAGATACGCAGTATTTT.

This clone turned up a few times. Other DNA sequences within the sample encode an identical CDR3. CDR3 residues: CASSLQGANTEAFF. As DNA, the CDR3 is TGCGCCAGCAGTCTACAGGGGGCGAACACTGAAGCTTTCTTT. The gene calls are TRBV5-1 and TRBJ1-1; 9 bases line up with TRBD1. The CDR3 length is 14 residues. Germline V CDR1 and CDR2: SGHRS, YFSETQ. Trimming at V came to 5 bases and at J to 1 base, leaving 3 bases not matched to a gene. Full variable domain (rest looked up from reference TRBV5-1 and TRBJ1-1): KAGVTQTPRYLIKTRGQQVTLSCSPISGHRSVSWYQQTPGQGLQFLFEYFSETQRNKGNFPGRFSGRQFSNSRSEMNVSTLELGDSALYLCASSLQGANTEAFFGQGTRLTVV.

The V and J genes are TRBV5-4 and TRBJ2-5; D uncertain. Germline values: CDR1 SGHNT, CDR2 YYREEE (reference sequence). Trimming stripped 0 bases from V and 0 bases from J, with 6 bases between. The CDR3 length is 14 residues. The CDR3 region has the DNA TGTGCCAGCAGCTTGGCGGTTGACCAAGAGACCCAGTACTTC. As protein: CASSLAVDQETQYF.

The J gene is TRBJ2-3, the V gene TRBV19; 8 nucleotides line up with TRBD2. Losses at the gene ends were 5 bases for V and 0 bases for J; bases not matched to a gene: 7. The CDR3 has 16 amino acids. CDR1 LNHDA and CDR2 SQIVND come from the germline V gene (reference sequence). CDR3 coding DNA: TGTGCCAGTAGTCCCAGCGGGGGTTCTAGCACAGATACGCAGTATTTT. This sequence encodes CASSPSGGSSTDTQYF.

CDR3 DNA sequence: TGTGCCAGCAGTGAAGCCAGGAGGGCTGAAGCTTTCTTT. Its translation: CASSEARRAEAFF. The rearrangement links TRBV6-1 to TRBJ1-1; D remains ambiguous. Trimming removed 0 bases from V and 6 bases from J, with 8 bases in between. This CDR3 has 13 amino acids. The germline V gene has CDR1 MNHNS and CDR2 SASEGT.

V usage is TRBV28 and J usage is TRBJ2-7, with D possibly being TRBD1 (6 bases). V gave up 1 base and J gave up 3 bases, with 7 bases separating them. Germline values: CDR1 MDHEN, CDR2 SYDVKM. The CDR3 extends over 13 amino acids. The CDR3 loop reads CASSLSGVYEQYV. CDR3 sequence (DNA): TGTGCCAGCAGTTTATCAGGGGTCTACGAGCAGTACGTC.

V is TRBV19 and J is TRBJ1-2; 7 positions match TRBD1. The CDR3 length is 17 residues. The J segment lost 5 bases and the V segment lost 10 bases, leaving 22 bases of the junction unmatched. Germline-derived CDR1 and CDR2 are LNHDA and SQIVND (reference sequence). The CDR3 DNA follows: TGTGCCACCGTAGGGTGGTACCGGACAGGTACAATTTATGGCTACACCTTC. Protein product: CATVGWYRTGTIYGYTF.

The V and J genes are TRBV29-1 and TRBJ2-2, with a tentative D call TRBD1 (8 bases). V was clipped by 4 bases and J by 3 bases, with 15 bases between them. Germline assignment: CDR1 SQVTM and CDR2 ANQGSEA. CDR3 size: 15 residues. For the CDR3, the DNA is TGCAGCGTTGGCCGGACAGGGAGGGACACCGGGGAGCTGTTTTTT. Translation: CSVGRTGRDTGELFF.

The rearrangement links TRBV19 to TRBJ1-1; maybe TRBD1 (5 bases). This CDR3 is built from 13 residues. V was trimmed by 5 bases and J by 9 bases, leaving 16 bases between them. Germline assignment: CDR1 LNHDA and CDR2 SQIVND (reference sequence). The CDR3: CASSQGGSSQAFF. The CDR3, as DNA: TGTGCCAGTAGTCAGGGAGGATCTAGTCAAGCTTTCTTT.

CDR3 sequence reads: CASSPQRGAPGETQYF. CDR3 coding DNA: TGTGCCAGCAGCCCACAACGGGGGGCCCCGGGTGAGACCCAGTACTTC. The chain recombines TRBV7-2 with TRBJ2-7, with D possibly matching TRBD2 (7 bases). The DNA end favors TRBJ2-5, so the J call may be wrong. The CDR3 runs 16 residues. Germline values: CDR1 SGHTA, CDR2 FQGNSA.

This chain joins TRBV5-6 and TRBJ1-2; TRBD1 matches at 8 bases. The CDR3 spans 16 residues. The V gene end was trimmed by 4 bases and the J gene end by 2 bases; junction bases not matched to a gene: 10. Looked up from germline, CDR1 is SGHDT and CDR2 is YYEEEE. In nucleotides, the CDR3 is TGTGCCAGCAGCCAAATAACCGGACAGGGCAACTATGGCTACACCTTC. Translated, it gives CASSQITGQGNYGYTF.